Listed below are T cell receptor beta chains from one sample, sequenced in a study of OX40 agonist ivuxolimab in advanced cancers. Sequencing used immunoSEQ multiplex PCR; TCRdb keeps in-frame clones, though not all of them. This sample has some 70,000 clones, with about 88% found just once. The sequencing used CD4+ or CD8+ T cells sorted from blood, collected in a trial of the OX40 agonist ivuxolimab. All receptors derive from an adult with an advanced solid tumor such as melanoma, head and neck, liver or kidney cancer. Both conserved end residues are part of each CDR3. Fields, in order: V gene, clone size, D gene, J gene, CDR3 protein, CDR3 DNA. A D gene is named only where the DNA matches it firmly. Clone size appears in some rows only: once, few, many, or a class for an expanded clone.

TRBV30	NA	TRBD1	TRBJ1-6	CAWSRPRDRGLSPLHF	TGTGCCTGGTCACGCCCCCGGGACAGGGGGCTTTCACCCCTCCACTTT
TRBV5-1	NA	TRBD1	TRBJ2-4	CASSSGTGDNIQYF	TGCGCCAGCAGCTCCGGGACAGGGGACAACATTCAGTACTTC
TRBV19	NA	NA	TRBJ1-5	CASRKDTYQPQHF	TGTGCCAGTAGGAAGGACACTTATCAGCCCCAGCATTTT
TRBV6-5	NA	NA	TRBJ1-5	CASSYYETPGGPQHF	TGTGCCAGCAGTTACTACGAGACTCCGGGGGGGCCCCAGCATTTT
TRBV6-1	once	TRBD2	TRBJ2-1	CASRPSGGSYNEQFF	TGTGCCAGCCGGCCTAGCGGGGGGTCCTACAATGAGCAGTTCTTC
TRBV4-1	NA	NA	TRBJ2-5	CASSPLASVGMEETQYF	TGCGCCAGCAGCCCCCTCGCCTCAGTCGGAATGGAAGAGACCCAGTACTTC
TRBV15	NA	TRBD1	TRBJ2-1	CATSSPGQGQRNEQFF	TGTGCCACCAGCAGCCCGGGACAGGGCCAGCGCAATGAGCAGTTCTTC
TRBV18	NA	NA	TRBJ2-7	CASSPQAEQYF	TGTGCCAGCTCACCACAGGCCGAGCAGTACTTC
TRBV14	NA	NA	TRBJ1-3	CASSQGHSGNTIYF	TGTGCCAGCAGCCAAGGCCACTCTGGAAACACCATATATTTT
TRBV7-9	once	NA	TRBJ2-7	CASRTEISYEQYF	TGTGCCAGCCGGACAGAGATATCCTACGAGCAGTACTTC
TRBV9	NA	TRBD1	TRBJ2-1	CASSPQTGGVSYNEQFF	TGTGCCAGCAGCCCACAGACAGGGGGAGTCTCCTACAATGAGCAGTTCTTC
TRBV15	NA	TRBD1	TRBJ1-4	CATSRGPGTGREKLFF	TGTGCCACCAGCAGAGGTCCCGGGACAGGTCGCGAAAAACTGTTTTTT
TRBV15	NA	NA	TRBJ2-5	CATSKGGEGTQETQYF	TGTGCCACCAGCAAGGGGGGGGAGGGGACACAAGAGACCCAGTACTTC
TRBV4-2	NA	NA	TRBJ2-3	CASSQELADTQYF	TGTGCCAGCAGCCAAGAACTGGCAGATACGCAGTATTTT
TRBV18	NA	NA	TRBJ1-2	CASSPLGGQGGYTF	TGTGCCAGCTCACCACTGGGCGGGCAAGGTGGCTACACCTTC
TRBV5-1	NA	TRBD2	TRBJ2-3	CASSLALAGGTADTQYF	TGCGCCAGCAGCTTGGCCCTAGCGGGAGGTACCGCAGATACGCAGTATTTT
TRBV28	NA	NA	TRBJ2-7	CASRPGLGGEQYF	TGTGCCAGCAGACCGGGTCTAGGGGGGGAGCAGTACTTC
TRBV9	NA	NA	TRBJ1-4	CASSVGQAGDEKLFF	TGTGCCAGCAGCGTAGGACAGGCTGGGGATGAAAAACTGTTTTTT
TRBV6-1	NA	NA	TRBJ1-1	CASSDISPYYTEAFF	TGTGCCAGCAGTGACATATCCCCCTATTACACTGAAGCTTTCTTT
TRBV6-4	NA	NA	TRBJ1-2	CASSPGTGYGYTF	TGTGCCAGCAGCCCCGGGACCGGCTATGGCTACACCTTC
TRBV7-7	NA	TRBD1	TRBJ2-5	CASSLDRGKETQYF	TGTGCCAGCAGCTTAGACAGGGGGAAGGAGACCCAGTACTTC
TRBV11-2	NA	NA	TRBJ2-1	CASSLDRINEQFF	TGTGCCAGCAGCTTAGATCGGATTAATGAGCAGTTCTTC
TRBV5-1	NA	NA	TRBJ2-7	CASSLSTGTVSYEQYF	TGCGCCAGCAGCTTATCAACCGGGACGGTTTCCTACGAGCAGTACTTC
TRBV6-6	NA	TRBD2	TRBJ2-7	CASRSGSSGSYEQYF	TGTGCCAGCAGGTCCGGTTCTAGCGGCTCCTACGAGCAGTACTTC
TRBV19	NA	TRBD1	TRBJ1-6	CASRPGQGAGNSPLHF	TGTGCCAGTAGGCCTGGACAGGGGGCAGGTAATTCACCCCTCCACTTT
TRBV11-3	once	NA	TRBJ1-2	CASSLEPSNYGYTF	TGTGCCAGCAGCTTAGAGCCCTCTAACTATGGCTACACCTTC
TRBV10-3	NA	NA	TRBJ1-2	CAISLNSANYGYTF	TGTGCCATCAGCTTAAACAGTGCTAACTATGGCTACACCTTC
TRBV5-1	once	NA	TRBJ1-1	CASTSMNTEAFF	TGCGCCAGCACTAGTATGAACACTGAAGCTTTCTTT
TRBV7-2	NA	NA	TRBJ2-5	CASKGNWDQETQYF	TGTGCCAGCAAAGGCAACTGGGACCAAGAGACCCAGTACTTC